This T cell receptor (beta chain) was observed in a study of identical twins. The V gene lost 4 bases and the J gene lost 2 bases, with 10 bases spanning the gap. CDR1 and CDR2 (germline): SQVTM, ANQGSEA. This CDR3 has 13 amino acids. Carrying unique molecular identifiers, the cDNA also gained a universal primer site through template switching. TCRdb reprocessed the 5' RACE reads with MiXCR, giving one entry per CDR3 protein. The sample gives under 900,000 distinct CDR3 sequences, around a sixth of which show up once; 10% to 15% is in the top ten. In this sample, this clonotype turned up a few times. In addition, the sample was reused for a study of T cells expressing NK-cell markers.

The TCR originated in a woman between 18 and 29 years old in good health. The material sequenced was PBMCs. The rearrangement joins TRBV29-1 to TRBJ2-3, with D unresolved. The CDR3 nucleotides are TGCAGCGTTGCCGGGTCCCCCACAGATACGCAGTATTTT. It encodes CSVAGSPTDTQYF.